This TCR beta chain originates from a study of patients and donors after allogeneic stem cell transplantation. TCRdb processed the RT-PCR reads anew with MiXCR; each CDR3 protein has one entry. The sample records over 400,000 distinct CDR3 sequences, under 20% being singletons. This clonotype was observed a few times. Source material: blood, either unsorted or a sorted T cell fraction (not recorded which). This sequence was found in a human donor who was either an allogeneic HSCT recipient or a stem cell or donor lymphocyte infusion donor (not recorded which). It is not recorded whose cells these are; they may come from a transplant donor.

The CDR3 DNA is TGTGCCAGCAGTTATCGTTGGCCTGGAACAGCCAATCAGCCCCAGCATTTT. As protein: CASSYRWPGTANQPQHF. The chain carries TRBV6-5 and TRBJ1-5; D is unclear. Germline V lookup: CDR1 MNHEY, CDR2 SVGAGI. There are 17 residues in the CDR3. Trimming stripped 3 bases from V and 3 bases from J, with 18 bases between.